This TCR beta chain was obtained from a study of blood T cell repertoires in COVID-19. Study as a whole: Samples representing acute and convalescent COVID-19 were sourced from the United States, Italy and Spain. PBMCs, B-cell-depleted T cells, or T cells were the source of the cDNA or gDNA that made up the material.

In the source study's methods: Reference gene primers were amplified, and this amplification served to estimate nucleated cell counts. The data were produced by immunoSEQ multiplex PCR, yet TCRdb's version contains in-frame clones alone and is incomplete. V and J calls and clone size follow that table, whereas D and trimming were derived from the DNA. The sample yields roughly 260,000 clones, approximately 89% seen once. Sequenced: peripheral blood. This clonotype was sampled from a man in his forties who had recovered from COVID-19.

The chain's CDR3 is CASSSIAGVYNEQFF. The CDR3 bases are TGTGCCAGCAGCTCTATAGCGGGGGTCTACAATGAGCAGTTCTTC. This chain links TRBV6-2 or TRBV6-3 with TRBJ2-1, with TRBD2 matching over 9 bases. CDR1 is MNHEY, CDR2 SVGEGT, per germline. V lost 6 bases, J lost 3 bases, and 6 bases stayed unmatched. This CDR3 has 15 residues.